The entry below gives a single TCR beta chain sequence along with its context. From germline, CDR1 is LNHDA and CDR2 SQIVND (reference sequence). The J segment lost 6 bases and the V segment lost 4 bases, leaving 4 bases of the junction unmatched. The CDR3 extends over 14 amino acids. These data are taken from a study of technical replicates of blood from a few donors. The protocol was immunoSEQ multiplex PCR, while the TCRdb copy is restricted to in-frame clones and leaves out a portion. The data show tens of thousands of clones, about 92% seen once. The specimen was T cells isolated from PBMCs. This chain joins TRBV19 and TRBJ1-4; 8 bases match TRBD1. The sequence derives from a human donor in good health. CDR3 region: CASSNRGMDEKLFF. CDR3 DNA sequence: TGTGCCAGTAGTAACAGGGGGATGGATGAAAAACTGTTTTTT.